The 22 T cell receptor beta chains in this list originate from one sample, sequenced in a study of tumor-infiltrating lymphocytes in primary liver carcinoma. With a constant-region primer, TCR beta cDNA was made from approximately 450 ng of total RNA. It was through three nested multiplex PCR rounds of slightly modified ARM-PCR that TCR beta libraries arose. The two initial PCR rounds, about 9 cycles each, used TRBV1-TRBV30 forward and C-beta reverse primers. TCRdb itself ran the multiplex PCR reads through MiXCR, one entry per CDR3 protein. The sample lists about 22,000 distinct CDR3 sequences, 60% to 80% occurring once. Taking about 19-32 mg of unsorted bulk tissue, the authors co-extracted RNA and DNA. Sequencing was performed on liver tumor tissue from sampling region 1. Subset of the sample: tumor region T1, superior pole. These receptor sequences come from a woman under 40 with primary liver carcinoma and hepatitis B virus infection.

Regarding this clonotype: Since a much larger clone is just one base distant, this may be a read error. DNA of the CDR3: TGTGCCAGCAGCCCGGACCATTACAACGGGGAGCTGTTTTTT. It yields the protein CASSPDHYNGELFF. The chain carries TRBV11-2 and TRBJ2-2, with D unclear. CDR3 length equals 14 residues. Germline V gene data show CDR1 as SGHAT and CDR2 as FQNNGV. V was trimmed by 5 bases and J by 7 bases, leaving 14 bases between them.

On this clonotype: One junction end does not reproduce the germline sequence, and a read error may be involved. The gene calls are TRBV30 and TRBJ2-2, with D perhaps matching TRBD2 (5 bases). Per the germline V gene, CDR1 is GTSNPN and CDR2 is SVGIG (reference sequence). The CDR3 consists of 12 residues. CDR3 in DNA: TGTGCCTGGAGTGTACCTCCCGGGGAACTGTTTTTT. Translation gives CAWSVPPGELFF.

About this clonotype: At one end, the junction sequence differs from germline, possibly due to a read error. The chain couples TRBV4-1 to TRBJ2-3; 8 bases align to TRBD2. Germline loops: CDR1 MGHRA, CDR2 YSYEKL. The CDR3 has 20 residues. The CDR3 here is CASSPQRGGSILEGTDTQYF. The CDR3 bases are TGCGCCAGCAGCCCGCAACGGGGGGGCTCTATACTAGAGGGCACAGATACCCAGTATTTT.

The chain uses TRBV12-3 or TRBV12-4 and TRBJ2-5; no definite D call. V was clipped by 10 bases and J by 14 bases, with 32 bases between them. The CDR3 has 15 amino acids. The CDR3: CANSTYPRSEESQYF. CDR3 nucleotide sequence: TGTGCCAACAGCACCTACCCCCGGAGCGAAGAGAGCCAATACTTC.

This clonotype was seen repeatedly, ten times or more. The chain is built from TRBV20-1 and TRBJ1-2, with a tentative D call TRBD1 (5 bases). Trimming cost V 0 bases and J 6 bases, with 14 bases left between them. Germline loops: CDR1 DFQATT, CDR2 SNEGSKA (reference sequence). The CDR3 sequence is 14 residues long. The CDR3: CSARDDSNKDGYTF. The DNA of the CDR3 is TGCAGTGCTAGAGATGACAGTAACAAGGATGGCTACACCTTC.

For this clonotype: Here the CDR3 omits its conserved ending phenylalanine or tryptophan, so a read error is the likely source. V and J are TRBV11-2 and TRBJ2-7; D is unresolved. CDR1 SGHAT and CDR2 FQNNGV come from the germline V gene. The V end was cut by 11 bases, the J end by 3 bases, with 17 bases between. This CDR3 region has 13 residues. In nucleotides, the CDR3 is TGTGCCGGCAAGATTGCGGTGAACTACGAGCAGTACATC. This encodes CAGKIAVNYEQYI.

The chain carries TRBV20-1 and TRBJ2-7; tentative D call: TRBD1 (6 bases). The ends were cut back, 5 bases at V and 2 bases at J, with 19 bases in the middle. The CDR3 runs 15 residues. CDR1 is DFQATT, CDR2 SNEGSKA, per germline (reference sequence). In nucleotides, the CDR3 is TGCAGTGCTCAAAACCGGGACACGGGAACCTACGAGCAGTACTTC. Translating it yields CSAQNRDTGTYEQYF.

As regards this clonotype: Germline and junction disagree at one end, which may indicate a read error. The V gene is TRBV25-1, the J gene TRBJ2-2; a possible D gene is TRBD2 (6 bases). Germline values: CDR1 MGHDK, CDR2 SYGVNS. The CDR3 covers 16 residues. The CDR3 spells CALHGASSPYIGEVFF. The CDR3 region has the DNA TGTGCCCTTCATGGCGCCTCGTCGCCTTACATCGGGGAGGTGTTTTTT.

Note on this clonotype: A read error may explain this, as a much larger clone is one base away. The chain employs TRBV11-1 and TRBJ2-3; D gene uncertain. The CDR3 has 14 residues. The germline V gene has CDR1 SGHAT and CDR2 FQDESV (reference sequence). The CDR3 sequence: CASSSLDAGDMQYF. The CDR3 DNA sequence: TGTGCCAGTAGCTCTCTGGACGCAGGAGATATGCAGTATTTT.

Concerning this clonotype itself: The CDR3 ends on some other residue instead of the conserved phenylalanine or tryptophan, so this is likely a read error. V gene TRBV5-5 combines with J gene TRBJ1-5, with D tentatively TRBD1 (6 bases). Germline V lookup: CDR1 SGHKS, CDR2 YYEKEE (reference sequence). V lost 4 bases and J lost 5, with 16 bases in between. The CDR3 consists of 15 residues. The CDR3, as DNA: TGTGCCAGCAGCCAGGACAGAGGGATCCATCAGCCCCAGCATTAT. Translation gives CASSQDRGIHQPQHY.

To note about this clonotype: One end of the junction varies from germline; a read error may be responsible. The chain employs TRBV5-6 and TRBJ1-5; 7 bases are shared with TRBD1. Germline CDR1 SGHDT, CDR2 YYEEEE. This CDR3 comprises 14 residues. The CDR3 reads CASSIGGSNQPQQF. In DNA form, the CDR3 reads TGTGCCAGCAGTATAGGGGGCAGCAATCAGCCCCAGCAGTTT.

This chain links TRBV6-5 with TRBJ2-5; 10 nucleotides match TRBD1. CDR1 is MNHEY, CDR2 SVGAGI, per germline. This CDR3 is 12 amino acids long. The CDR3 protein is CVSTDRGLTQYF. For the CDR3, the DNA is TGTGTCAGTACCGACAGGGGGCTGACCCAGTACTTC.

Turning to this clonotype: Its ends do not fully match the called genes, so a read error is possible. The chain links TRBV7-7 to TRBJ2-5; no clear D gene. This CDR3 contains 13 residues. CDR1 is SSHAT and CDR2 is FNYEAQ in the germline V gene (reference sequence). The CDR3 DNA follows: TGTGCTAGCAGCTGGACGAAAGCAGAGGCCCAATACTTC. Translation: CASSWTKAEAQYF.

The gene calls are TRBV6-1 and TRBJ2-4, with D possibly being TRBD2 (6 bases). The length of the CDR3 is 17 residues. Germline-derived CDR1 and CDR2 are MNHNS and SASEGT. The ends were cut back, 10 bases at V and 14 bases at J, with 36 bases in the middle. CDR3 loop: CATCGRRVLVAKRIEYF. For the CDR3, the DNA is TGTGCCACTTGTGGGCGGAGGGTCCTGGTAGCCAAAAGGATTGAGTACTTC.

V and J are TRBV11-2 and TRBJ2-1; D remains unclear. V lost 5 bases, J lost 5 bases, and 4 bases lay in between. CDR1 and CDR2 (germline): SGHAT, FQNNGV. There are 11 residues in the CDR3. CDR3 in amino acids: CASSTNNEQFF. CDR3 DNA sequence: TGTGCCAGCAGCACGAACAATGAGCAGTTCTTC.

A remark on this clonotype: This CDR3 fails to terminate in the conserved phenylalanine or tryptophan, so it likely reflects a read error. V is TRBV4-3 and J is TRBJ1-2, with no clear D. Germline V gives CDR1 LGHNA, CDR2 YSLEER. The CDR3 is 14 amino acids. CDR3: CASSAVLEIYGYTL. CDR3 DNA: TGTGCCAGCAGCGCTGTGTTGGAGATCTATGGCTACACCTTA.

About this clonotype itself: Lacking the conserved final phenylalanine or tryptophan, this CDR3 likely reflects a read error. The gene calls are TRBV6-1 and TRBJ2-1; 7 nucleotides agree with TRBD2. The CDR3 length is 15 residues. Germline V CDR1 and CDR2: MNHNS, SASEGT. V shed 6 bases and J 7 bases; nucleotides not matched to a gene: 12. The CDR3 protein is CASRWGLPGENEQFL. The CDR3 bases are TGTGCCAGCAGGTGGGGACTACCGGGGGAGAATGAGCAGTTCTTA.

Points on this clonotype: The conserved final phenylalanine or tryptophan is absent from the CDR3, which likely points to a read error. This chain connects TRBV28 to TRBJ2-3; D possibly corresponds to TRBD2 (5 bases). This CDR3 region has 14 residues. Germline lookup yields CDR1 MDHEN and CDR2 SYDVKM. The V end lost 5 bases, the J end lost 7 bases, and 16 bases lay between the germline ends. CDR3 loop: CASSPPPDSYTQYL. CDR3 nucleotide sequence: TGTGCCAGCAGTCCCCCGCCGGACTCATATACGCAGTATCTT.

J is TRBJ2-5 and V is TRBV10-2; maybe TRBD2 (5 bases). Germline CDR1 reads WSHSY; CDR2 reads SAAADI. The CDR3 is 15 amino acids. V was clipped by 5 bases and J by 1 base, with 14 bases between them. CDR3 coding DNA: TGCGCCAGCAGTAAAGGACTGCCCATCCAAGAGACCCAGTACTTC. Translating it yields CASSKGLPIQETQYF.

V gene TRBV6-6 combines with J gene TRBJ2-6; 8 bases fit TRBD1. This CDR3 has 15 residues. CDR1 and CDR2 from the germline V gene are MNHNY and SVGAGI (reference sequence). The V and J ends lost 9 bases and 5 bases, in that order; junction bases with no gene match: 9. The CDR3 sequence is CARLLGQGRANVLTF. DNA of the CDR3: TGTGCCAGACTCCTAGGACAGGGTAGGGCCAACGTCCTGACTTTC.

The chain joins TRBV12-3 or TRBV12-4 to TRBJ1-6, with D uncertain. CDR3 length: 12 residues. CDR3 coding DNA: TGTGTCATCAGTTTTAGGAGGGCTCCCCTCCACTTT. It yields the protein CVISFRRAPLHF.

A note on this clonotype: Germline is not matched at one junction end, which may reflect a read error. The chain recombines TRBV30 with TRBJ2-5; no clear D. Germline lookup yields CDR1 GTSNPN and CDR2 SVGIG (reference sequence). This CDR3 contains 15 residues. For the CDR3, the DNA is TGTGCCTGGAAGGTCTTGGGCGCGTCCCTAGAAACCCATTACTTC. It translates to CAWKVLGASLETHYF.